This T cell receptor (beta chain) was retrieved from a study of blood T cell repertoires in COVID-19. Study-wide context: Both acute and convalescent COVID-19 samples were obtained from the United States, Italy and Spain.

Produced via immunoSEQ multiplex PCR; TCRdb's table is partial and in-frame only. The sample carries 30,000 to 40,000 clones, about 89% recorded once. Trimming took 6 bases from V and 1 from J; bases not matched to a gene: 6. This CDR3 has 15 amino acids. The germline V gene has CDR1 MDHEN and CDR2 SYDVKM. This sequence joins TRBV28 and TRBJ2-5; 9 nucleotides align to TRBD2. The sample consisted of peripheral blood. The receptor comes from a human donor in a cohort sampled during active COVID-19. The DNA of the CDR3 is TGTGCCAGCAGAACGGGACTAGCAGTCCAAGAGACCCAGTACTTC. This sequence encodes CASRTGLAVQETQYF.